This T cell receptor (beta chain) stems from a study of blood T cell repertoires in COVID-19. Study-level information: Whether acute or convalescent, the COVID-19 samples came from the United States, Italy and Spain.

Original data processing: Estimation of nucleated cell counts was performed using reference gene primer amplification. Sequenced by immunoSEQ multiplex PCR; TCRdb stores in-frame clones only, minus some. V, J and clone size are those of that table, while D and trimming were read from the DNA. Here the sample spans about 160,000 clones, roughly 86% being singletons. This clone was recorded once. Source material: peripheral blood. The clonotype was recovered from a woman in her sixties who had recovered from COVID-19.

The CDR3 region has the DNA TGTGCCAGCAGCTTAGGGCGGTTGGGAGCTTTCTTT. Encoded protein: CASSLGRLGAFF. This chain joins TRBV11-2 and TRBJ1-1; D is ambiguous. Germline-derived CDR1 and CDR2 are SGHAT and FQNNGV. This CDR3 contains 12 residues. V lost 1 base and J 10 bases, leaving 10 bases between the germline ends.